This entry lists 14 T cell receptor beta chains sequenced from one sample in a study. Using its own MiXCR run on the RT-PCR reads, TCRdb lists one record per CDR3 protein. Altogether 650,000 to 800,000 distinct CDR3 sequences are present, 11% to 15% being singletons, with the ten largest covering roughly 3.9%. Sequencing used memory CD4+ T cells from blood. Receptor source: a female donor in good health, serving as a healthy control.

This clonotype has a count of ten or more. The chain employs TRBV7-2 and TRBJ1-5; no reliable D call. The CDR3 is 11 residues long. The germline V and J ends were trimmed by 2 bases and 9 bases, with 5 bases remaining between them. Germline CDR1 SGHTA, CDR2 FQGNSA. The chain's CDR3 is CASSLSGPQHF. In nucleotides, the CDR3 is TGTGCCAGCAGCTTATCCGGGCCCCAGCATTTT.

This clonotype was recorded at least ten times. The gene calls are TRBV5-1 and TRBJ2-7, with TRBD2 identical over 8 bases. Germline V gives CDR1 SGHRS, CDR2 YFSETQ. The CDR3 runs 16 residues. Trimming at V came to 4 bases and at J to 0 bases, leaving 9 bases not matched to a gene. For the CDR3, the DNA is TGCGCCAGCAGCCCTCTTATAGCGGGGTCCTCCTACGAGCAGTACTTC. Its protein is CASSPLIAGSSYEQYF.

This clonotype was counted ten times or more. The V and J genes are TRBV12-3 or TRBV12-4 and TRBJ2-2; D is perhaps TRBD1 or TRBD2 (5 bases each). The CDR3 runs to 14 residues. Trimming removed 10 bases from V and 4 bases from J, with 16 bases in between. The CDR3 sequence: CATQQVRGTGELFF. DNA of the CDR3: TGTGCCACCCAACAGGTCCGGGGCACCGGGGAGCTGTTTTTT.

This clonotype has a handful of counts. The rearrangement joins TRBV9 to TRBJ1-3; D gene ambiguous. Trimming took 5 bases from V and 0 from J, leaving 12 bases between them. CDR1 SGDLS and CDR2 YYNGEE come from the germline V gene. The CDR3 is 15 residues long. The CDR3 sequence is CASSGYTYSGNTIYF. Here the CDR3 DNA reads TGTGCCAGCAGTGGTTACACATACTCTGGAAACACCATATATTTT.

This clonotype was found many times. The chain combines TRBV4-3 with TRBJ1-3; the D gene is possibly TRBD1 (6 bases). The CDR3 is 16 amino acids. Trimming took off 2 bases at V and 2 bases at J, with 13 bases between the two ends. Per germline, CDR1 LGHNA and CDR2 YSLEER. DNA of the CDR3: TGCGCCAGCAGCCAATGGGCAGGGGTAGCTGGAAACACCATATATTTT. Protein product: CASSQWAGVAGNTIYF.

The chain carries TRBV4-1 and TRBJ2-3; D remains ambiguous. Trimming pared 1 base from V and 6 bases from J, leaving 17 bases between. Germline V gene lookup returns CDR1 MGHRA and CDR2 YSYEKL. CDR3 length: 16 amino acids. The CDR3 DNA reads as TGCGCCAGCAGCCAAGGTTATGGGAATAGTTTGGATACGCAGTATTTT. This codes for CASSQGYGNSLDTQYF.

This clonotype came up many times. This CDR3 reads CATRAGLAGTYNEQFF. The CDR3 coding sequence is TGTGCCACCAGGGCCGGACTAGCCGGGACTTACAATGAGCAGTTCTTC. The genes are TRBV15 and TRBJ2-1; TRBD2 matches at 8 bases. The germline V gene encodes CDR1 LNHNV and CDR2 YYDKDF (reference sequence). The CDR3 covers 16 residues. Trimming at V came to 6 bases and at J to 4 bases, leaving 11 bases not matched to a gene.

This clonotype was seen a few times. This chain links TRBV4-3 with TRBJ2-3, with D tentatively TRBD1 or TRBD2 (5 bases each). The CDR3 length is 18 residues. Germline V gene sequence: CDR1 LGHNA, CDR2 YSLEER. V dropped 2 bases and J dropped 0 bases, with 18 bases sitting between them. CDR3 sequence: CASSQIPVGAFSTDTQYF. DNA of the CDR3: TGCGCCAGCAGCCAAATCCCGGTCGGGGCCTTTAGCACAGATACGCAGTATTTT.

The chain links TRBV20-1 to TRBJ1-2, with 12 positions matching TRBD1. Trimming took 5 bases from V and 4 from J; bases not matched to a gene: 5. This CDR3 spans 14 amino acids. CDR1 and CDR2 from the germline V gene are DFQATT and SNEGSKA (reference sequence). The CDR3 loop is CSAPGTGGIYGYTF. CDR3 in DNA: TGCAGTGCTCCCGGGACAGGGGGCATCTATGGCTACACCTTC.

This clonotype occurred a few times. The rearrangement joins TRBV27 to TRBJ2-1; 7 bases agree with TRBD2. Trimming took 3 bases from V and 2 from J; bases not matched to a gene: 7. Germline CDR1 MNHEY, CDR2 SMNVEV (reference sequence). This CDR3 contains 16 residues. The CDR3 loop is CASSFRAGTPYNEQFF. The CDR3 bases are TGTGCCAGCAGTTTTCGAGCGGGGACGCCCTACAATGAGCAGTTCTTC.

In this sample, this clonotype turned up a few times. The genes are TRBV4-1 and TRBJ1-5; 9 nucleotides line up with TRBD1. The CDR3 loop spans 15 amino acids. The V and J ends lost 2 bases and 4 bases, in that order; junction bases with no gene match: 3. Germline V lookup: CDR1 MGHRA, CDR2 YSYEKL. This chain's CDR3 is CASSQSGTGNQPQHF. CDR3 sequence (DNA): TGCGCCAGCAGCCAAAGCGGGACAGGGAATCAGCCCCAGCATTTT.

This clonotype was picked up a small number of times. The rearrangement links TRBV6-5 to TRBJ2-1, with TRBD2 matching over 11 bases. J lost 8 bases, V lost 6 bases, and 9 bases had no gene match. The germline gives CDR1 MNHEY, CDR2 SVGAGI. The CDR3 runs to 15 residues. CDR3 residues: CASSPLAGVIDEQFF. DNA of the CDR3: TGTGCCAGCAGCCCACTAGCGGGAGTAATCGATGAGCAGTTCTTC.

In this sample, this clonotype turned up a few times. The chain combines TRBV20-1 with TRBJ1-2, with D perhaps TRBD1 (5 bases). Germline V gene data show CDR1 as DFQATT and CDR2 as SNEGSKA (reference sequence). The CDR3 is made up of 11 amino acids. V lost 5 bases and J 8 bases, leaving 12 bases between the germline ends. CDR3 nucleotides: TGCAGTGCTCTGGGACCTTGGGGCTACACCTTC. This encodes CSALGPWGYTF.

This clonotype turned up a few times. This chain links TRBV28 with TRBJ1-2; D perhaps matches TRBD1 (5 bases). Germline CDR1 is MDHEN and CDR2 is SYDVKM. The CDR3 length is 12 residues. V lost 8 bases, J lost 6 bases, and 13 bases lay in between. The CDR3, as DNA: TGTGCCAGCGCTTCAGGGTCTCATGGCTACACCTTC. Its translation is CASASGSHGYTF.